These 13 T cell receptor beta chains originate from one sample sequenced in a study of OX40 agonist ivuxolimab in advanced cancers. The method was immunoSEQ multiplex PCR; TCRdb's version includes in-frame clones alone and lacks a portion of them. This sample has some 83,000 clones, with 65% to 85% found just once. The material was CD4+ or CD8+ T cells sorted from blood, obtained in a trial of the OX40 agonist ivuxolimab. Source of these receptors: an adult with an advanced solid tumor such as melanoma, head and neck, liver or kidney cancer.

This chain joins TRBV19 and TRBJ1-2; maybe TRBD1 (5 bases). Germline lookup yields CDR1 LNHDA and CDR2 SQIVND (reference sequence). Trimming took 3 bases from V and 4 from J, leaving 6 bases between them. CDR3 length: 12 residues. The CDR3 here is CASSIDSYGYTF. CDR3 sequence (DNA): TGTGCCAGTAGTATCGACAGCTATGGCTACACCTTC.

The chain uses TRBV5-1 and TRBJ2-3; a possible D gene is TRBD1 (6 bases). V gave up 3 bases and J gave up 2 bases, with 13 bases separating them. The CDR3 is 15 amino acids. Germline-derived CDR1 and CDR2 are SGHRS and YFSETQ. The CDR3 sequence is CASSSGQPYTDTQYF. CDR3 nucleotide sequence: TGCGCCAGCAGCTCCGGACAGCCTTACACAGATACGCAGTATTTT.

A few counts support this clone. The chain joins TRBV11-1 to TRBJ2-5, with 9 bases lining up with TRBD1. Germline CDR1 reads SGHAT; CDR2 reads FQDESV (reference sequence). This CDR3 comprises 16 residues. With V trimmed by 4 bases and J by 5 bases, 11 bases remained unmatched. CDR3 sequence reads: CASSYRDRATEETQYF. CDR3 sequence (DNA): TGTGCCAGCAGCTACCGGGACAGGGCGACCGAGGAGACCCAGTACTTC.

The J gene is TRBJ1-2, the V gene TRBV6-5, with 10 bases aligning to TRBD1. CDR1 and CDR2 from the germline V gene are MNHEY and SVGAGI. The CDR3 extends over 15 amino acids. V shed 3 bases and J 8 bases; nucleotides not matched to a gene: 9. This chain's CDR3 is CASSYRTGGLGGYTF. The CDR3, as DNA: TGTGCCAGCAGTTATAGGACAGGGGGTCTGGGGGGCTACACCTTC.

The V call is TRBV7-8, the J call TRBJ1-5; D is undetermined. Trimming took off 3 bases at V and 7 bases at J, with 10 bases between the two ends. CDR1 is SGHVS, CDR2 FQNEAQ, per germline. The CDR3 is made up of 13 amino acids. The CDR3 sequence: CASSLSDLQPQHF. CDR3 coding DNA: TGTGCCAGCAGCTTGAGTGATTTGCAGCCCCAGCATTTT.

The V call is TRBV7-9, the J call TRBJ1-2; D gene uncertain. V was shortened by 2 bases and J by 8 bases, with 9 bases between the two germline ends. Germline V gene data show CDR1 as SEHNR and CDR2 as FQNEAQ (reference sequence). There are 12 residues in the CDR3. CDR3 nucleotide sequence: TGTGCCAGCAGCTTAATGGAAAAGGGCTACACCTTC. This encodes CASSLMEKGYTF.

The chain carries TRBV11-2 and TRBJ2-1; no reliable D call. V was cut by 1 base and J by 0 bases, with 13 bases left in between. CDR1 SGHAT and CDR2 FQNNGV come from the germline V gene. CDR3 size: 17 residues. The CDR3 nucleotides read TGTGCCAGCAGCTTAGTGGGATGGGTGAGCTCCTACAATGAGCAGTTCTTC. Translating gives CASSLVGWVSSYNEQFF. The whole variable domain, remainder taken from reference TRBV11-2 and TRBJ2-1, is EAGVAQSPRYKIIEKRQSVAFWCNPISGHATLYWYQQILGQGPKLLIQFQNNGVVDDSQLPKDRFSAERLKGVDSTLKIQPAKLEDSAVYLCASSLVGWVSSYNEQFFGPGTRLTVL.

In this sample, this clone turned up a few times. The chain employs TRBV7-8 and TRBJ1-2, with unresolved D. CDR1 is SGHVS and CDR2 is FQNEAQ in the germline V gene. The CDR3 runs to 14 residues. Trimming pared 6 bases from V and 4 bases from J, leaving 15 bases between. In nucleotides, the CDR3 is TGTGCCAGCAGTCCTATGCAGGCTTCCTATGGCTACACCTTC. It codes for CASSPMQASYGYTF.

The rearrangement links TRBV7-3 to TRBJ2-1, with 12 bases aligning to TRBD2. With 5 bases clipped from V and 9 bases from J, the junction kept 8 bases outside the gene matches. The CDR3 contains 15 residues. Germline V gene lookup returns CDR1 SGHTA and CDR2 FQGTGA. The CDR3, as DNA: TGTGCCAGCAGCGACTCGACTAGCGGGGGAGGTGAGCAGTTCTTC. It translates to CASSDSTSGGGEQFF.

The chain uses TRBV6-5 and TRBJ1-1; D is unresolved. The CDR3 loop spans 13 amino acids. Trimming took 7 bases from V and 0 from J, leaving 9 bases between them. Germline assignment: CDR1 MNHEY and CDR2 SVGAGI. The CDR3 nucleotides are TGTGCCAGCACCAGGACCTTGAACACTGAAGCTTTCTTT. The encoded protein is CASTRTLNTEAFF.

This clone was picked up many times. This sequence joins TRBV6-1 and TRBJ2-7; D is perhaps TRBD1 (5 bases). CDR3 length: 13 amino acids. In germline, CDR1 is MNHNS, CDR2 SASEGT. Between the trimmed V and J ends, which lost 4 bases and 3 bases, there was a span of 10 bases. The CDR3 here is CASSGGGYYEQYF. CDR3 coding DNA: TGTGCCAGCAGTGGGGGCGGATACTACGAGCAGTACTTC.

This rearrangement joins TRBV7-2 to TRBJ1-3, with D perhaps TRBD1 (5 bases). The CDR3 is 15 residues long. CDR1 and CDR2 from the germline V gene are SGHTA and FQGNSA. V was trimmed by 6 bases and J by 0 bases, leaving 12 bases between them. Here the CDR3 DNA reads TGTGCCAGCAGTATGCAGGGATCCTCTGGAAACACCATATATTTT. It specifies CASSMQGSSGNTIYF.

V usage is TRBV6-1 and J usage is TRBJ2-1; 13 bases match TRBD2. With V trimmed by 1 base and J by 7 bases, 7 bases remained unmatched. There are 17 residues in the CDR3. From germline, CDR1 is MNHNS and CDR2 SASEGT. Here the CDR3 DNA reads TGTGCCAGCAGTGAAGGCATGAGACTAGCGGGGGGAAATGAGCAGTTCTTC. Encoded protein: CASSEGMRLAGGNEQFF.